This TCR beta chain stems from a study of T cell responses to AZD1222 COVID-19 vaccine. The V end lost 4 bases, the J end lost 0 bases, and 16 bases lay between the germline ends. The CDR3 runs 17 residues. Germline CDR1 LNHDA, CDR2 SQIVND (reference sequence). The method was immunoSEQ multiplex PCR; TCRdb's version includes in-frame clones alone and lacks a portion of them. The data show 150,000 or so clones, with over 80% seen just once and roughly 3.8% held by the top ten. This material consisted of peripheral blood, taken 28 days after the second AZD1222 dose. The origin of this receptor is an adult who received the AZD1222 COVID-19 vaccine. The chain employs TRBV19 and TRBJ2-1, with D maybe TRBD2 (5 bases). The DNA for the CDR3 is TGTGCCAGTAGTACGGCGAAGAGCGGCGGCTCCTACAATGAGCAGTTCTTC. Translating it yields CASSTAKSGGSYNEQFF.